This record concerns one T cell receptor (beta chain) sequence. Its binding antigen is unknown. No base quality information exists; no much larger clone differs at one position. This sample is drawn from a study of tissue T cells after allogeneic stem cell transplantation (dated by TCRdb to 2021 to 2024). In the study overall: Grafts from donors were received by all GVHD patients, with a handful of grafts being unmodified and three being CD34-selected to deplete T cells. When multiple samples of a tissue existed, pathologist review of H&E sections prioritized samples with histologically apparent lymphocytes for sequencing. Using research autopsies of patients with and without GVHD, plus mouse models of GVHD, the study profiled TCR beta repertoires across many tissues. The human arm was a prospective observational study without blinding or randomization.

The sample's time point label, decoded: human tissue collected at research (rapid) autopsy. Several adult allo-HCT recipients with steroid-refractory GVHD were prospectively enrolled in a research-autopsy study over an approximately 3-year period. Gastrointestinal GVHD was present in all GVHD patients, several lines of GVHD-directed therapy were administered to all GVHD patients, and skin involvement was additionally present in 4 or 5 GVHD patients. After a median post-mortem interval of approximately nine hours, the autopsy tissues collected included GI sites spanning esophagus to rectum, along with liver, skin and lymphoid organs including spleen. Autopsy specimens were bisected, with one portion flash-frozen in liquid nitrogen and the rest formalin-fixed; GI outer muscle layers were removed. To extract genomic DNA from frozen tissues, either the Mag-Bind Blood & Tissue DNA HDQ 96 Kit on a Chemagic 360 or the DNeasy Blood & Tissue Kit was used. Because of concern about red blood cell contamination, extracted DNA was further purified using the Genomic DNA Clean & Concentrator-25 kit.

Receptors were amplified or captured by the immunoSEQ multiplex PCR assay. TCRbeta CDR3 sequencing was done by Adaptive Biotechnologies at survey depth, reporting CDR3 sequences, V/J genes, productive frequency and template counts. Amplification of TCR beta CDR3 regions started from genomic DNA instead of RNA. Per the original workflow: Jensen-Shannon divergence served to quantify pairwise repertoire overlap between tissues, with 0 meaning identical and 1 meaning complete divergence. Tissues were clustered by single-linkage agglomerative hierarchical clustering of pairwise JSD values, and the clustering results were displayed as dendrograms. GLIPH2 was run on all patient samples with simulation_depth 1000, kmer_min_depth 3, cdr3_length_cutoff 8, keeping groups with more than two unique CDR3s. A standardized tissue-overlap score was generated by extrapolating Jaccard GLIPH-group overlap across patients to a standard repertoire size of 1000 clones. To look at how diversity was associated with clinical or experimental variables, linear mixed-effect models were used, with tissue treated as a fixed effect and individual treated as a random effect. This immuneACCESS table, as held by TCRdb, lists in-frame sequences with V and J called but not all clones. Of the missing ones, under half trace to an unresolved V gene in checked studies; the others have no known cause. The V and J calls and clone size are taken from that table; D and trimming were inferred from the DNA. The sample table contains a few thousand clones; only one count was recorded for around 61% of them. The top ten constitute 17% of the sample.

From V the trimming removes 4 bases and from J it removes 8 bases, while the gene matches leave 2 bases of the junction unaccounted for. The CDR3 has 12 amino acids, counting the end cysteine and phenylalanine. Only the CDR3 portion is preserved as DNA: 36 bases, with reading frame beginning at the first base. Via the germline V gene (reference sequence), CDR1 is SGHNT and CDR2 YYREEE. The study at large found these results: Within patients, how anatomically similar tissues were was a major factor shaping TCR repertoire composition, regardless of disease or transplant status. In both patients and mice, only a limited portion of the TCR repertoire detected in tissues was captured by blood and spleen T cells. The patient cohort was small and varied clinically, and sampling depth was recognized as a limitation. The study did not determine which tissue TCRs were alloreactive or antigen-specific, and some clones might have been persisting host cells. Only a few T cell clones appeared in more than one patient, yet motif-based clustering showed tissue-specific repertoire signatures that were shared between patients.

Recombination linked TRBV5-4 to TRBJ1-4, with 7 bases aligning to TRBD1. The receptor was isolated from an older male patient with steroid-refractory graft-versus-host disease after an allogeneic stem cell transplant. Because of the transplant, the T cells may be the graft donor's rather than the patient's own. The specimen was transverse colon tissue, collected at autopsy. The CDR3 region: CASSPGGEKLFF. The sequenced DNA is TGTGCCAGCAGCCCAGGGGGAGAAAAACTGTTTTTT.